One T cell receptor (beta chain) is described in this entry. V dropped 2 bases and J dropped 7; count of bases not matched to a gene: 4. This CDR3 has 15 amino acids. Germline V CDR1 and CDR2: MNHEY, SVGAGI. At survey level, the immunoSEQ assay was run in its v3.0 version. The protocol was immunoSEQ multiplex PCR, while the TCRdb copy is restricted to in-frame clones and leaves out a portion. Of roughly 20,000 clones listed, 75% to 85% were seen once; the top ten hold about 10%. The sample comes from a study of long-term antiretroviral therapy in people with HIV. Material: unsorted PBMCs, obtained 0.2 years after starting antiretroviral therapy. V is TRBV6-5 and J is TRBJ2-3; TRBD2 matches at 12 bases. This TCR derives from a woman between 35 and 50 years old with HIV. The CDR3 sequence: CASSYGLAGSNTQYF. CDR3 in DNA: TGTGCCAGCAGTTACGGACTAGCGGGGTCAAATACGCAGTATTTT.